This TCR beta chain was sequenced during a study of shared clonotypes between healthy human individuals. The CDR3 has 15 amino acids. Losses at the gene ends were 6 bases for V and 2 bases for J; bases not matched to a gene: 9. Germline-derived CDR1 and CDR2 are LNHDA and SQIVND (reference sequence). TCRdb's copy holds only in-frame clones and misses some; the assay was immunoSEQ multiplex PCR. This sample carries roughly 500,000 clones, roughly 95% of them seen once, and the ten largest clones take about 0.067%. The receptor was isolated from a woman aged 25-40 years in good health. Sequenced material: naive CD4+ T cells sorted from blood. Subset specified: CD45RA+ positively selected. The chain uses TRBV19 and TRBJ2-7; 8 positions agree with TRBD1. For the CDR3, the DNA is TGTGCCAGTAGCCAGGGGGCACTAACCCCCTACGAGCAGTACTTC. Translating it yields CASSQGALTPYEQYF.